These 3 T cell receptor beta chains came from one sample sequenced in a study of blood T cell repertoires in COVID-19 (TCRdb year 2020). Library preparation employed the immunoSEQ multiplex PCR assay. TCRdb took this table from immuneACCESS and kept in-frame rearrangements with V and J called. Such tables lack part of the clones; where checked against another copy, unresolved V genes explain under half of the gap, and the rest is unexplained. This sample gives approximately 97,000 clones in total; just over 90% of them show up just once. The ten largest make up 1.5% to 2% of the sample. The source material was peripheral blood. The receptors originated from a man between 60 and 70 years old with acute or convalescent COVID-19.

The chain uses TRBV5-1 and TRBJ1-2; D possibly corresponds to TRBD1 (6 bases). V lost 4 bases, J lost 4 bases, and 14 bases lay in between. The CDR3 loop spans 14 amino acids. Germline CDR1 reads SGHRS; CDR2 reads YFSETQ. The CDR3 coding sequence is TGCGCCAGCAGCCAGCAGGCAGGGGTCTATGGCTACACCTTC. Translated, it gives CASSQQAGVYGYTF.

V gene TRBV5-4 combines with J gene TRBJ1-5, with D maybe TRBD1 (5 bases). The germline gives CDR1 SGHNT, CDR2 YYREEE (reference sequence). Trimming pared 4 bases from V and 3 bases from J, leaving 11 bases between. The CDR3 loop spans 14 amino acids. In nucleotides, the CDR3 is TGTGCCAGCAGCCGGGGGGGGGTCAATCAGCCCCAGCATTTT. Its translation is CASSRGGVNQPQHF.

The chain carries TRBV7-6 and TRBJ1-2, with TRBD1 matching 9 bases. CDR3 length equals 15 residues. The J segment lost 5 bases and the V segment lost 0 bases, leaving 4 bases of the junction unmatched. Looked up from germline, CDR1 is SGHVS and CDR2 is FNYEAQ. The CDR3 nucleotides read TGTGCCAGCAGCTTAGCTTGGGGGACAGGGTATGGCTACACCTTC. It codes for CASSLAWGTGYGYTF.